This TCR beta chain was identified in a study of blood T cell repertoires in COVID-19. Whole-study context: The United States, Italy and Spain provided the acute and convalescent COVID-19 samples. T cells, B-cell-depleted T cells, or PBMCs supplied cDNA or gDNA.

In the original analysis: Researchers report that nucleated cell counts were estimated from reference gene primer amplification. Produced via immunoSEQ multiplex PCR; TCRdb's table is partial and in-frame only. V and J calls plus clone size are reproduced from that table; the DNA served to infer D and trimming. This sample has some 25,000 clones, with over 70% found just once. The germline V gene has CDR1 LNHDA and CDR2 SQIVND (reference sequence). This CDR3 comprises 13 residues. Trimming took 6 bases from V and 5 from J, leaving 10 bases between them. V gene TRBV19 combines with J gene TRBJ1-4; D gene uncertain. The sequence was obtained from a man in his fifties with active or convalescent COVID-19. Sample: peripheral blood. CDR3 residues: CASRNWANEKLFF. CDR3 sequence (DNA): TGTGCCAGTAGAAATTGGGCAAATGAAAAACTGTTTTTT.